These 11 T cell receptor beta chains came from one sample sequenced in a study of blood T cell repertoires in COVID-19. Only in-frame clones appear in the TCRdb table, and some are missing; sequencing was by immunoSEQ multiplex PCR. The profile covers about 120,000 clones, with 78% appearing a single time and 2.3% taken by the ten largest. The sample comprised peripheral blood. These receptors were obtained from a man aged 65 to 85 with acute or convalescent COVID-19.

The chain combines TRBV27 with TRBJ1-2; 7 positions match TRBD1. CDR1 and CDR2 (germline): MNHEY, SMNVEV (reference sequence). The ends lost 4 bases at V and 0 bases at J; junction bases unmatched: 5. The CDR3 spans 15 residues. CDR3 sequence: CASSSYRGPNYGYTF. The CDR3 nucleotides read TGTGCCAGCAGTTCGTACAGGGGCCCTAACTATGGCTACACCTTC.

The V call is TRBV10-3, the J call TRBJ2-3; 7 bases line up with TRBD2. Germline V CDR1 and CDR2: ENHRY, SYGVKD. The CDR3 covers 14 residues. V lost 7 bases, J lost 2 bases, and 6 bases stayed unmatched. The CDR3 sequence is CAIKLAPSTDTQYF. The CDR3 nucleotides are TGTGCCATCAAACTAGCGCCTTCCACAGATACGCAGTATTTT.

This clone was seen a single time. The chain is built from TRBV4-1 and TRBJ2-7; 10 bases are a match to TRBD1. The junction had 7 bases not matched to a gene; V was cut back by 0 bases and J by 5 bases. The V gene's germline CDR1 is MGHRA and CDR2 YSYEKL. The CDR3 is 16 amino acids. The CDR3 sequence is CASSQDSRQGANEQYF. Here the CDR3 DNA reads TGCGCCAGCAGCCAAGACTCCCGACAGGGGGCAAACGAGCAGTACTTC.

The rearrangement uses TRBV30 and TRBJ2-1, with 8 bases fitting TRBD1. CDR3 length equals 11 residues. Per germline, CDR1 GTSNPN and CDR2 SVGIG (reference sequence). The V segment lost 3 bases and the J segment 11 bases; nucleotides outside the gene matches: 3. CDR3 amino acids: CAWRGDRQQFF. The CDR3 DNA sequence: TGTGCCTGGAGGGGGGACAGGCAGCAGTTCTTC.

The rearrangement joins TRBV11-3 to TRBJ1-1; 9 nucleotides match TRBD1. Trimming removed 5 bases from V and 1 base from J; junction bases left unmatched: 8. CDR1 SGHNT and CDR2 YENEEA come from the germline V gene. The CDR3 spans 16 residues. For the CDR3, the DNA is TGTGCCAGCAGCACCCGGGACAGGGTTCCGAACACTGAAGCTTTCTTT. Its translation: CASSTRDRVPNTEAFF.

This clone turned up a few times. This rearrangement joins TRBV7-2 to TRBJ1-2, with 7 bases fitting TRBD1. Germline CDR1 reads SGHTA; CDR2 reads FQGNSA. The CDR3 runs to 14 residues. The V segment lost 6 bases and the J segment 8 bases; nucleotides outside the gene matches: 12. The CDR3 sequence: CASRQDRTIGGYTF. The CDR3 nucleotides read TGTGCCAGCAGACAGGACAGGACCATAGGGGGCTACACCTTC. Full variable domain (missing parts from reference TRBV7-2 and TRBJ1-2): GAGVSQSPSNKVTEKGKDVELRCDPISGHTALYWYRQSLGQGLEFLIYFQGNSAPDKSGLPSDRFSAERTGGSVSTLTIQRTQQEDSAVYLCASRQDRTIGGYTFGSGTRLTVV.

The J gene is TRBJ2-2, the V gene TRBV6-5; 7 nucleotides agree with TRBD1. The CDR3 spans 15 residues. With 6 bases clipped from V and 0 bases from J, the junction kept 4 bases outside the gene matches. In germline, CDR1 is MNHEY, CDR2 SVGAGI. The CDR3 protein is CASSYRGANTGELFF. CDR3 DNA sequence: TGTGCCAGCAGCTACAGGGGTGCGAACACCGGGGAGCTGTTTTTT.

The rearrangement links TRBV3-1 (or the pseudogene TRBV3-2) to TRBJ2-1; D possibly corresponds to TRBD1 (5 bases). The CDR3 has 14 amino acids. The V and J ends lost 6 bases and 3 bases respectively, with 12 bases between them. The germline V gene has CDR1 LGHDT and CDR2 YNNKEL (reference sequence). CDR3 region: CASSPSRDYNEQFF. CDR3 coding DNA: TGTGCCAGCAGTCCATCCAGGGACTACAATGAGCAGTTCTTC.

The chain's CDR3 is CASSGERGGSETQYF. DNA for the CDR3: TGTGCCAGCAGTGGGGAGCGGGGGGGCAGTGAGACCCAGTACTTC. The chain couples TRBV2 to TRBJ2-5; 10 bases line up with TRBD2. The CDR3 consists of 15 residues. J was trimmed by 5 bases and V by 4 bases; bases with no gene match: 7. Germline assignment: CDR1 SNHLY and CDR2 FYNNEI.

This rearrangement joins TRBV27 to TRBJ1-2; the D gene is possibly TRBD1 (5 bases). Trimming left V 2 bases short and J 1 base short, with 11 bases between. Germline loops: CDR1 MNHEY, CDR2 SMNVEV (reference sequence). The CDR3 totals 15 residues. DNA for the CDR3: TGTGCCAGCAGTTTAGCAGGGACTCTTAACTATGGCTACACCTTC. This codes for CASSLAGTLNYGYTF.

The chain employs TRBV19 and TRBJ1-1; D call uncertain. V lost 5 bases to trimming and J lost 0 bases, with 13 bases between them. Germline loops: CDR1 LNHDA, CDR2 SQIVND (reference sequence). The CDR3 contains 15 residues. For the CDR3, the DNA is TGTGCCAGTAGTCGCCGGGCGGGGATGAACACTGAAGCTTTCTTT. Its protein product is CASSRRAGMNTEAFF.